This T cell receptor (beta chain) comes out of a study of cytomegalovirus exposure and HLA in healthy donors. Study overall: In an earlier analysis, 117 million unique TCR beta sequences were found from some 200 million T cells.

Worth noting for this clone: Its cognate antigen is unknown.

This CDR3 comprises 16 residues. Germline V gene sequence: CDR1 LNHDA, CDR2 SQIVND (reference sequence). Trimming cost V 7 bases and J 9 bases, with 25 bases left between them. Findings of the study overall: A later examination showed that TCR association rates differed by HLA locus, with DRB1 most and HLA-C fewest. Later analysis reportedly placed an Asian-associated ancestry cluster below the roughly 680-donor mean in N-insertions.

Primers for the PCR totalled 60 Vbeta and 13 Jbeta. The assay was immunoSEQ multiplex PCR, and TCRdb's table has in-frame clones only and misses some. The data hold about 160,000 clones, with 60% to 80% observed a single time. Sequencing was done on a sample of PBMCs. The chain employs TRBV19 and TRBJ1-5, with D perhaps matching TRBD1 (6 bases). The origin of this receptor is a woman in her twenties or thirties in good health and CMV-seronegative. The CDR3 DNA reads TGTGCCAGTACGGGTGGGGGGGCCCTCCCGGGGACGCCCCAGCATTTT. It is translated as CASTGGGALPGTPQHF.